This entry lists 18 T cell receptor beta chains sequenced from one sample in a study of Ad26.COV2.S vaccination and SARS-CoV-2 variants. Assay: immunoSEQ multiplex PCR; the TCRdb copy retains only in-frame clones and omits some. The table shows over 450,000 clones, with about 89% occurring only once. The treatment here: some 20 received Ad26.COV2.S at low or high dose, single or two shots; about five received placebo; per-sample allocation not given. Repertoires come from day 63 after the first vaccine or placebo injection. This specimen consisted of peripheral blood, obtained in a trial of Ad26.COV2.S vaccine versus placebo. The receptors come from a person aged 18-60 years who received the Ad26.COV2.S COVID-19 vaccine or a placebo.

CDR3 coding DNA: TGTGCCAGCAGTTACTCGAAAACATTCGGGGTTGAGCAGTTCTTC. This gives the protein CASSYSKTFGVEQFF. The gene calls are TRBV6-5 and TRBJ2-1, with D possibly matching TRBD2 (5 bases). Germline CDR1 MNHEY, CDR2 SVGAGI. Trimming took 0 bases from V and 9 from J, leaving 15 bases between them. This CDR3 has 15 residues.

This clone has only one observation. The chain is built from TRBV28 and TRBJ2-5, with TRBD1 matching over 12 bases. The germline CDR1 and CDR2 sequences are MDHEN and SYDVKM. With V trimmed by 5 bases and J by 0 bases, 13 bases remained unmatched. The CDR3 extends over 19 amino acids. CDR3 nucleotide sequence: TGTGCCAGCAGTCTTAGGGGACAGGGGGCTCGGGGGGACCAAGAGACCCAGTACTTC. The encoded protein is CASSLRGQGARGDQETQYF.

The rearrangement joins TRBV4-1 to TRBJ2-7; D not certain. The CDR3 is 13 residues long. The V and J ends lost 0 bases and 12 bases respectively, with 15 bases between them. Germline CDR1 MGHRA, CDR2 YSYEKL. CDR3 coding DNA: TGCGCCAGCAGCCAAGATTCTACAGTCTCACCGTACTTC. This encodes CASSQDSTVSPYF.

The V and J genes are TRBV30 and TRBJ1-5; D not resolved. With 4 bases removed from V and 1 base from J, the gap between germline ends came to 11 bases. This CDR3 comprises 14 residues. Germline V gene lookup returns CDR1 GTSNPN and CDR2 SVGIG (reference sequence). The CDR3 spells CAWTDGRSNQPQHF. Written as DNA, the CDR3 is TGTGCCTGGACCGACGGACGGAGCAATCAGCCCCAGCATTTT.

The CDR3 reads CASSLFSGISNQPQHF. In DNA form, the CDR3 reads TGTGCCAGCAGCTTGTTTAGCGGTATTAGCAATCAGCCCCAGCATTTT. The V gene is TRBV5-5, the J gene TRBJ1-5; D is uncertain. CDR1 is SGHKS, CDR2 YYEKEE, per germline (reference sequence). CDR3 size: 16 residues. The V and J ends lost 1 base and 0 bases respectively, with 11 bases between them.

The chain has TRBV28 and TRBJ2-5; D gene uncertain. The length of the CDR3 is 12 residues. V lost 4 bases to trimming and J lost 4 bases, with 7 bases between them. Germline assignment: CDR1 MDHEN and CDR2 SYDVKM. The CDR3, as DNA: TGTGCCAGCAGTTCACCACCAGAGACCCAGTACTTC. Its translation is CASSSPPETQYF.

The CDR3 protein is CASSVDLAGEREQYF. In nucleotides, the CDR3 is TGTGCCAGCAGCGTAGATTTGGCAGGGGAAAGGGAGCAGTACTTC. The chain joins TRBV9 to TRBJ2-7; D may be TRBD1 (6 bases). The CDR3 has 15 amino acids. Germline CDR1 SGDLS, CDR2 YYNGEE. Trimming cost V 0 bases and J 7 bases, with 17 bases left between them.

This clone showed up just a few times. The chain couples TRBV6-6 to TRBJ1-6; 7 bases align to TRBD1. The CDR3 is made up of 16 amino acids. With V trimmed by 5 bases and J by 3 bases, 7 bases remained unmatched. From germline, CDR1 is MNHNY and CDR2 SVGAGI (reference sequence). The CDR3: CASSRDSVIYNSPLHF. CDR3 DNA sequence: TGTGCCAGCAGTAGGGACAGCGTAATCTATAATTCACCCCTCCACTTT.

This rearrangement joins TRBV2 to TRBJ2-7, with D unresolved. V lost 3 bases and J lost 2, with 8 bases in between. The CDR3 is 13 amino acids. Germline V gene lookup returns CDR1 SNHLY and CDR2 FYNNEI. For the CDR3, the DNA is TGTGCCAGCAGTGAGGGTCGGCCCTACGAGCAGTACTTC. Its translation is CASSEGRPYEQYF. The entire variable domain, with the rest obtained from reference TRBV2 and TRBJ2-7, is as follows: EPEVTQTPSHQVTQMGQEVILRCVPISNHLYFYWYRQILGQKVEFLVSFYNNEISEKSEIFDDQFSVERPDGSNFTLKIRSTKLEDSAMYFCASSEGRPYEQYFGPGTRLTVT.

The V and J genes are TRBV15 and TRBJ1-5, with 10 nucleotides matching TRBD1. Losses at the gene ends were 0 bases for V and 2 bases for J; bases not matched to a gene: 7. Germline V lookup: CDR1 LNHNV, CDR2 YYDKDF (reference sequence). The CDR3 is 18 amino acids. The CDR3 region is CATSRDAGQGIGNQPQHF. CDR3 coding DNA: TGTGCCACCAGCAGAGATGCGGGACAGGGGATTGGCAATCAGCCCCAGCATTTT.

The gene calls are TRBV28 and TRBJ2-3, with TRBD2 matching over 7 bases. Germline lookup yields CDR1 MDHEN and CDR2 SYDVKM. The V and J ends lost 3 bases and 3 bases, in that order; junction bases with no gene match: 6. This CDR3 region has 15 residues. For the CDR3, the DNA is TGTGCCAGCAGTTTGGGCGGGAGAGTGACAGATACGCAGTATTTT. This gives the protein CASSLGGRVTDTQYF.

The V and J genes are TRBV27 and TRBJ1-5; D possibly corresponds to TRBD1 (6 bases). Germline V gene data show CDR1 as MNHEY and CDR2 as SMNVEV (reference sequence). The CDR3 sequence is 14 residues long. V was pared by 5 bases and J by 2 bases, with 10 bases between. CDR3 in DNA: TGTGCCAGCAGTGCACGACAGGGCAATCAGCCCCAGCATTTT. The encoded protein is CASSARQGNQPQHF.

V usage is TRBV20-1 and J usage is TRBJ1-5; D may be TRBD1 (5 bases). This CDR3 spans 13 amino acids. The V and J ends lost 3 bases and 5 bases respectively, with 11 bases between them. Per germline, CDR1 DFQATT and CDR2 SNEGSKA (reference sequence). For the CDR3, the DNA is TGCAGTGCTAGTAGGGGATTCTATCAGCCCCAGCATTTT. It is translated as CSASRGFYQPQHF.

This chain joins TRBV5-1 and TRBJ2-5; 9 bases map to TRBD2. Germline-derived CDR1 and CDR2 are SGHRS and YFSETQ. The junction had 7 bases not matched to a gene; V was cut back by 0 bases and J by 1 base. The CDR3 spans 17 residues. The CDR3 DNA sequence: TGCGCCAGCAGCTTGGGGTTCGCACTAGCGGGCCAAGAGACCCAGTACTTC. Translated, it gives CASSLGFALAGQETQYF.

CDR3 bases: TGTGCCAGCAGCGTAGGGGTGACGGCGAATGAGCAGTTCTTC. Residues: CASSVGVTANEQFF. The chain uses TRBV9 and TRBJ2-1; D is undetermined. With 0 bases removed from V and 7 bases from J, the gap between germline ends came to 11 bases. This CDR3 comprises 14 residues. Germline-derived CDR1 and CDR2 are SGDLS and YYNGEE.

The chain couples TRBV29-1 to TRBJ1-4, with D perhaps TRBD1 (6 bases). Germline V gene lookup returns CDR1 SQVTM and CDR2 ANQGSEA. V was cut by 5 bases and J by 8 bases, with 18 bases left in between. CDR3 length equals 14 residues. This CDR3 is CSVKGGEDGEKLFF. CDR3 DNA sequence: TGCAGCGTTAAAGGGGGGGAAGATGGGGAAAAACTGTTTTTT.

This clone was picked up a small number of times. Other DNA variants within this sample encode the same CDR3. This chain uses TRBV27 with TRBJ2-7, with 7 positions matching TRBD1. J was trimmed by 0 bases and V by 6 bases; bases with no gene match: 2. This CDR3 is 13 amino acids long. Germline CDR1 reads MNHEY; CDR2 reads SMNVEV (reference sequence). Here the CDR3 DNA reads TGTGCCAGCAGCCGGGACAGCTCCTACGAGCAGTACTTC. It is translated as CASSRDSSYEQYF.

The rearrangement links TRBV6-2 or TRBV6-3 to TRBJ1-5, with unresolved D. CDR1 is MNHEY and CDR2 is SVGEGT in the germline V gene. Trimming took off 2 bases at V and 0 bases at J, with 2 bases between the two ends. This CDR3 is built from 13 residues. The CDR3 sequence is CASSYGSNQPQHF. Here the CDR3 DNA reads TGTGCCAGCAGTTACGGTAGCAATCAGCCCCAGCATTTT.